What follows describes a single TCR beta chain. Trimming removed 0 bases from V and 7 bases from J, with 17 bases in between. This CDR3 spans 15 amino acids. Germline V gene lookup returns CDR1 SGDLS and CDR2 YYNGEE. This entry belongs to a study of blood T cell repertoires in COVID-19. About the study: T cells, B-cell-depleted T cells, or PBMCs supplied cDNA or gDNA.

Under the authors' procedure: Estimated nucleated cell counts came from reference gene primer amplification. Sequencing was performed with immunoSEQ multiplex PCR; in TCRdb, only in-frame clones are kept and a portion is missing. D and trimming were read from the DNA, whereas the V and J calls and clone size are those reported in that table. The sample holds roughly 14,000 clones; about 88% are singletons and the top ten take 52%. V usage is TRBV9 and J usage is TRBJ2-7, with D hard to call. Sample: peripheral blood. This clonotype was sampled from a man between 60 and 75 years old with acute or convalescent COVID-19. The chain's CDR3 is CASSVAAGEEREQYF. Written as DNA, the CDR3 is TGTGCCAGCAGCGTAGCTGCCGGAGAAGAGAGAGAGCAGTACTTC. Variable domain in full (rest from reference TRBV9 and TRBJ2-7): DSGVTQTPKHLITATGQRVTLRCSPRSGDLSVYWYQQSLDQGLQFLIQYYNGEERAKGNILERFSAQQFPDLHSELNLSSLELGDSALYFCASSVAAGEEREQYFGPGTRLTVT.